The T cell receptor beta chain under discussion was sequenced for a study of blood T cell repertoires in COVID-19. Overall study context: Sample material is recorded as cDNA or gDNA derived from T cells, B-cell-depleted T cells, or PBMCs.

Clones were read by immunoSEQ multiplex PCR, and TCRdb kept only the in-frame ones, dropping some. The repertoire consists of 130,000 to 150,000 clones, with 65% to 85% occurring once and the leading ten covering over 6.5%. Trimming took 6 bases from V and 2 from J, leaving 15 bases between them. This CDR3 has 14 amino acids. CDR1 is SGHNT, CDR2 YYREEE, per germline (reference sequence). The sample taken for sequencing was peripheral blood. The chain is built from TRBV5-4 and TRBJ2-7; a weak D match, TRBD1 (6 bases). The clonotype originates from a man aged 45 to 65 with active or convalescent COVID-19. The CDR3 DNA reads as TGTGCCAGCACCAGGAGAGGGACAACCTACGAGCAGTACTTC. It is translated as CASTRRGTTYEQYF.